What follows are 19 T cell receptor beta chains derived from one specimen sequenced in a study of blood T cell repertoires in COVID-19 (dated by TCRdb to the early 2020s). The method behind the library was the immunoSEQ multiplex PCR assay. In TCRdb, the immuneACCESS table is reduced to in-frame sequences with V and J assigned. These tables do not hold every clone; where another copy was compared, an unresolved V gene accounts for under half, and the others remain unexplained. This sample gives fewer than 120,000 clones in total; around 74% of them show up just once. The top ten hold around 8% of the sample. Sample: peripheral blood. The receptors were gathered from a woman aged 60-75 years with acute or convalescent COVID-19.

This clone appeared a single time. The gene calls are TRBV2 and TRBJ1-6; TRBD1 matches 7 bases. Unmatched junction bases numbered 8, after V lost 6 bases and J lost 9 bases. This CDR3 region has 14 residues. Germline CDR1 and CDR2: SNHLY and FYNNEI. CDR3 sequence: CASRPTGVGSPLHF. The CDR3 nucleotides are TGTGCCAGCAGACCTACAGGGGTGGGTTCACCCCTCCACTTT. The full variable domain, in which reference TRBV2 and TRBJ1-6 provide the parts outside the CDR3, is EPEVTQTPSHQVTQMGQEVILRCVPISNHLYFYWYRQILGQKVEFLVSFYNNEISEKSEIFDDQFSVERPDGSNFTLKIRSTKLEDSAMYFCASRPTGVGSPLHFGNGTRLTVT.

This sequence joins TRBV7-9 and TRBJ1-1, with a possible D match to TRBD1 (6 bases). Germline CDR1 SEHNR, CDR2 FQNEAQ (reference sequence). CDR3 length equals 14 residues. Trimming removed 5 bases from V and 4 bases from J, with 14 bases in between. This CDR3 is CASSPQQGATEAFF. The CDR3 nucleotides are TGTGCCAGCAGCCCGCAACAGGGTGCCACTGAAGCTTTCTTT.

The chain joins TRBV7-2 to TRBJ1-2, with TRBD1 matching over 8 bases. The CDR3 totals 11 residues. J lost 13 bases, V lost 5 bases, and 6 bases had no gene match. Germline V lookup: CDR1 SGHTA, CDR2 FQGNSA. The CDR3 coding sequence is TGTGCCAGCAGCCTCCGACAGGGGATCACCTTC. Residues: CASSLRQGITF.

The rearrangement uses TRBV5-1 and TRBJ1-4; D gene ambiguous. Germline loops: CDR1 SGHRS, CDR2 YFSETQ. The CDR3 sequence is 14 residues long. V lost 0 bases and J lost 8, with 11 bases in between. Here the CDR3 reads CASSLAPPEEKLFF. In DNA form, the CDR3 reads TGCGCCAGCAGCTTGGCCCCGCCGGAGGAAAAACTGTTTTTT.

The chain is built from TRBV6-1 and TRBJ1-4; D perhaps matches TRBD1 (5 bases). This CDR3 contains 15 residues. The germline V gene encodes CDR1 MNHNS and CDR2 SASEGT. V was shortened by 2 bases and J by 3 bases, with 10 bases between the two germline ends. The CDR3 DNA reads TGTGCCAGCAGTGAATATTGGGGGGCTAATGAAAAACTGTTTTTT. Translating it yields CASSEYWGANEKLFF.

By share, this clone counts as medium-sized. The genes are TRBV5-8 and TRBJ1-2; TRBD1 aligns across 10 bases. This CDR3 contains 16 residues. The germline gives CDR1 SGHTS, CDR2 YDEGEE. J lost 0 bases, V lost 5 bases, and 7 bases had no gene match. CDR3 nucleotide sequence: TGTGCCAGCAGATGGACAGGGGGGCTGGCTAACTATGGCTACACCTTC. Its protein is CASRWTGGLANYGYTF.

The CDR3 sequence is CASSVDPLGREGYTF. CDR3 nucleotide sequence: TGTGCCAGCAGCGTAGACCCACTTGGGCGGGAGGGCTACACCTTC. The J gene is TRBJ1-2, the V gene TRBV9, with D unresolved. Germline lookup yields CDR1 SGDLS and CDR2 YYNGEE. The CDR3 is 15 amino acids. Trimming pared 0 bases from V and 8 bases from J, leaving 17 bases between.

The chain couples TRBV28 to TRBJ1-2, with 7 nucleotides matching TRBD1. CDR1 is MDHEN, CDR2 SYDVKM, per germline. Trimming cost V 2 bases and J 4 bases; bases outside gene matches: 4. The CDR3 loop spans 14 amino acids. The CDR3 spells CASSLSAGGYGYTF. The CDR3, as DNA: TGTGCCAGCAGTTTAAGCGCAGGGGGCTATGGCTACACCTTC.

This chain uses TRBV7-3 with TRBJ2-3; perhaps TRBD2 as D (6 bases). The CDR3 is 14 amino acids. Trimming left V 2 bases short and J 2 bases short, with 8 bases between. The germline CDR1 and CDR2 sequences are SGHTA and FQGTGA. The CDR3 region is CASSLGGITDTQYF. In nucleotides, the CDR3 is TGTGCCAGCAGCTTAGGCGGGATCACAGATACGCAGTATTTT.

V gene TRBV30 combines with J gene TRBJ2-5; a weak D match, TRBD1 (6 bases). Trimming shortened V by 0 bases and J by 7 bases, and 36 bases separated the two germline ends. The CDR3 contains 21 residues. Germline V CDR1 and CDR2: GTSNPN, SVGIG (reference sequence). CDR3 nucleotide sequence: TGTGCCTGGAGTGTACTCTTGGTGGGGGCCGAAAGAGTTCGTCGTGGGGGGACCCAGTACTTC. Its protein is CAWSVLLVGAERVRRGGTQYF.

The chain carries TRBV5-1 and TRBJ2-3, with 13 bases lining up with TRBD2. After removal of 4 bases from V and 6 bases from J, the junction contained 5 bases not matched to a gene. The germline V gene encodes CDR1 SGHRS and CDR2 YFSETQ. The CDR3 length is 15 residues. The CDR3, as DNA: TGCGCCAGCAGCCGTTCGACTAGCGGGGGGGATACGCAGTATTTT. Translation: CASSRSTSGGDTQYF.

This clone was observed at least ten times. This rearrangement joins TRBV24-1 to TRBJ2-3; D is uncertain. This CDR3 is built from 14 residues. Trimming shortened V by 4 bases and J by 4 bases, and 11 bases separated the two germline ends. Germline values: CDR1 KGHDR, CDR2 SFDVKD. CDR3: CATSDDPEADTQYF. The CDR3 DNA reads TGTGCCACCAGTGACGACCCCGAGGCAGATACGCAGTATTTT.

V and J are TRBV28 and TRBJ1-2; 8 bases line up with TRBD1. V shed 7 bases, J shed 5 bases, and the junction held 6 bases outside the gene matches. CDR3 size: 13 residues. In germline, CDR1 is MDHEN, CDR2 SYDVKM. As DNA, the CDR3 is TGTGCCAGCACCGCTGACAGGGGTTATGGCTACACCTTC. Translating it yields CASTADRGYGYTF.

In its sample, this clone was seen a few times. The gene calls are TRBV18 and TRBJ1-4, with 8 bases identical to TRBD1. The CDR3 spans 13 residues. CDR1 is KGHSH and CDR2 is LQKENI in the germline V gene. V shed 4 bases and J 6 bases; nucleotides not matched to a gene: 1. This CDR3 reads CASSLTGDEKLFF. DNA of the CDR3: TGTGCCAGCTCACTGACAGGGGATGAAAAACTGTTTTTT.

The rearrangement links TRBV3-1 (or the pseudogene TRBV3-2) to TRBJ1-1, with a possible D match to TRBD1 (5 bases). Germline CDR1 and CDR2: LGHDT and YNNKEL (reference sequence). Trimming pared 1 base from V and 2 bases from J, leaving 8 bases between. The CDR3 sequence is 14 residues long. Here the CDR3 reads CASSQAGFNTEAFF. CDR3 DNA: TGTGCCAGCAGCCAAGCAGGGTTTAACACTGAAGCTTTCTTT.

The V and J genes are TRBV4-2 and TRBJ1-5; the D is unclear. This CDR3 has 15 residues. The germline V gene encodes CDR1 LGHNA and CDR2 YNFKEQ. Trimming took 0 bases from V and 4 from J, leaving 10 bases between them. The CDR3 sequence is CASSQDWPGNQPQHF. The CDR3 DNA follows: TGTGCCAGCAGCCAAGATTGGCCAGGAAATCAGCCCCAGCATTTT.

The chain couples TRBV4-1 to TRBJ1-5; a weak D match, TRBD1 (5 bases). This CDR3 spans 16 amino acids. V lost 0 bases and J 3 bases, leaving 12 bases between the germline ends. The V gene's germline CDR1 is MGHRA and CDR2 YSYEKL. The CDR3 sequence: CASSQDGHTDNQPQHF. CDR3 nucleotides: TGCGCCAGCAGCCAAGATGGACACACCGACAATCAGCCCCAGCATTTT.

The chain couples TRBV4-1 to TRBJ2-7; TRBD1 is a possible D gene (6 bases). Trimming removed 0 bases from V and 0 bases from J, with 12 bases in between. Germline V gene sequence: CDR1 MGHRA, CDR2 YSYEKL. The CDR3 is made up of 16 amino acids. The CDR3 loop reads CASSQDDRSSSYEQYF. CDR3 coding DNA: TGCGCCAGCAGCCAAGATGACAGGTCTAGCTCCTACGAGCAGTACTTC.

This clone was counted ten times or more. V usage is TRBV19 and J usage is TRBJ1-2, with TRBD1 matching over 7 bases. Germline V gene lookup returns CDR1 LNHDA and CDR2 SQIVND (reference sequence). The ends lost 5 bases at V and 2 bases at J; junction bases unmatched: 5. This CDR3 contains 14 residues. The CDR3 sequence is CASSPQTGNYGYTF. CDR3 sequence (DNA): TGTGCCAGTAGTCCCCAGACAGGGAACTATGGCTACACCTTC.